What follows are 30 T cell receptor beta chains derived from one specimen sequenced in a study of T cell responses to AZD1222 COVID-19 vaccine. The data were produced by immunoSEQ multiplex PCR, yet TCRdb's version contains in-frame clones alone and is incomplete. The data show about 120,000 clones, approximately 93% seen once. Sequenced material: peripheral blood, taken on day 0 of AZD1222 vaccination. The receptors here all came from an adult in good health.

The chain recombines TRBV7-8 with TRBJ2-3, with a weak D call TRBD1 (6 bases). Germline CDR1 reads SGHVS; CDR2 reads FQNEAQ. The length of the CDR3 is 14 residues. V lost 2 bases and J lost 4, with 10 bases in between. CDR3: CASSLTTGSDTQYF. CDR3 DNA sequence: TGTGCCAGCAGCTTAACAACAGGGTCAGATACGCAGTATTTT.

This chain connects TRBV12-3 or TRBV12-4 to TRBJ1-2; D uncertain. The V and J ends lost 3 bases and 2 bases respectively, with 7 bases between them. The CDR3 is made up of 13 amino acids. CDR3: CASSLLGNYGYTF. The CDR3 coding sequence is TGTGCCAGCAGTTTGCTGGGGAACTATGGCTACACCTTC.

This chain connects TRBV30 to TRBJ1-2, with D maybe TRBD1 (5 bases). The V end lost 4 bases, the J end lost 0 bases, and 15 bases lay between the germline ends. This CDR3 has 15 amino acids. CDR1 and CDR2 from the germline V gene are GTSNPN and SVGIG (reference sequence). The CDR3 here is CAWIFGGATNYGYTF. CDR3 coding DNA: TGTGCCTGGATCTTCGGGGGAGCGACTAACTATGGCTACACCTTC.

Concerning this clone: The identical CDR3 is also encoded by other nucleotide sequences in the sample. The genes are TRBV18 and TRBJ1-5; no clear D. V gave up 3 bases and J gave up 4 bases, with 10 bases separating them. This CDR3 has 14 residues. Looked up from germline, CDR1 is KGHSH and CDR2 is LQKENI. The CDR3 protein is CASSPDSSNQPQHF. The DNA of the CDR3 is TGTGCCAGCTCACCTGATTCCAGTAATCAGCCCCAGCATTTT.

The chain joins TRBV7-9 to TRBJ1-4; TRBD1 matches at 8 bases. Trimming cost V 5 bases and J 1 base; bases outside gene matches: 6. The germline gives CDR1 SEHNR, CDR2 FQNEAQ (reference sequence). The CDR3 has 16 residues. In DNA form, the CDR3 reads TGTGCCAGCAGCACCAACGGACAGGGAACTAATGAAAAACTGTTTTTT. This codes for CASSTNGQGTNEKLFF.

The chain is built from TRBV19 and TRBJ2-3; perhaps TRBD1 as D (5 bases). The length of the CDR3 is 13 residues. Germline V gene data show CDR1 as LNHDA and CDR2 as SQIVND (reference sequence). V was cut by 7 bases and J by 7 bases, with 15 bases left in between. DNA of the CDR3: TGTGCCAGTAACTCCCTAACAGGATATACGCAGTATTTT. Translating it yields CASNSLTGYTQYF.

The chain carries TRBV7-6 and TRBJ2-3; TRBD2 is a possible D gene (5 bases). CDR1 SGHVS and CDR2 FNYEAQ come from the germline V gene. V shed 2 bases and J shed 1 base, with 13 bases lying between them. The length of the CDR3 is 16 residues. This CDR3 reads CASSLSLGSGTDTQYF. The CDR3 DNA sequence: TGTGCCAGCAGCTTATCCCTGGGGAGCGGCACAGATACGCAGTATTTT.

The genes are TRBV7-9 and TRBJ1-2; 8 nucleotides agree with TRBD1. CDR1 is SEHNR, CDR2 FQNEAQ, per germline (reference sequence). J lost 8 bases, V lost 1 base, and 9 bases had no gene match. The length of the CDR3 is 15 residues. For the CDR3, the DNA is TGTGCCAGCAGCTTAGTGAGGGACAGGTATTTCGGCTACACCTTC. Its protein is CASSLVRDRYFGYTF.

The gene calls are TRBV6-2 or TRBV6-3 and TRBJ1-1; D perhaps matches TRBD1 (6 bases). This CDR3 has 17 amino acids. V shed 4 bases and J shed 1 base, with 19 bases lying between them. From germline, CDR1 is MNHEY and CDR2 SVGEGT. The CDR3 protein is CASSSPSSGARNTEAFF. The DNA of the CDR3 is TGTGCCAGCAGTTCCCCCTCCTCAGGGGCGAGGAACACTGAAGCTTTCTTT.

The chain combines TRBV7-8 with TRBJ2-2; TRBD1 aligns across 11 bases. The CDR3 loop spans 17 amino acids. Germline V lookup: CDR1 SGHVS, CDR2 FQNEAQ. The J segment lost 4 bases and the V segment lost 2 bases, leaving 6 bases of the junction unmatched. The CDR3 DNA is TGTGCCAGCAGCTTACCCGGGACAGGGGGACCCACCGGGGAGCTGTTTTTT. This gives the protein CASSLPGTGGPTGELFF.

The chain recombines TRBV2 with TRBJ2-7; 9 bases align to TRBD1. The V gene's germline CDR1 is SNHLY and CDR2 FYNNEI. The CDR3 is 15 residues long. V trimming: 1 base; J trimming: 5 bases; junction bases outside the gene matches: 6. The CDR3 DNA reads as TGTGCCAGCAGTGAAGAAGGGACAGGGACAAACGAGCAGTACTTC. Encoded protein: CASSEEGTGTNEQYF.

The sample holds one count of this clone. This chain connects TRBV30 to TRBJ2-1; D gene uncertain. V lost 5 bases and J 0 bases, leaving 14 bases between the germline ends. The CDR3 runs to 15 residues. Germline V CDR1 and CDR2: GTSNPN, SVGIG (reference sequence). CDR3 in DNA: TGTGCCTGGGACCGACGGAGTAGCTCCTACAATGAGCAGTTCTTC. It specifies CAWDRRSSSYNEQFF.

In its sample, this clone was seen a few times. The rearrangement links TRBV4-3 to TRBJ2-1; 9 nucleotides match TRBD2. The junction had 9 bases not matched to a gene; V was cut back by 1 base and J by 5 bases. The CDR3 is 17 residues long. From germline, CDR1 is LGHNA and CDR2 YSLEER. CDR3 DNA: TGCGCCAGCAGCCAAGTCGCCCTAGCGGGACGGAACAATGAGCAGTTCTTC. It encodes CASSQVALAGRNNEQFF.

This sequence joins TRBV9 and TRBJ2-3; the match to TRBD2 covers 14 bases. From germline, CDR1 is SGDLS and CDR2 YYNGEE. Germline trimming cut 0 bases from V and 2 bases from J; bases unmatched to any gene: 2. This CDR3 has 17 residues. As DNA, the CDR3 is TGTGCCAGCAGCGTAGGACTAGCGGGGGGGGTCACAGATACGCAGTATTTT. This encodes CASSVGLAGGVTDTQYF.

This clone was seen more than once but under ten times. The chain links TRBV4-2 to TRBJ1-3; weak D call: TRBD1 (5 bases). V lost 1 base and J 0 bases, leaving 13 bases between the germline ends. The CDR3 is 17 residues long. CDR1 and CDR2 (germline): LGHNA, YNFKEQ. CDR3 protein: CASSQVRGTNSGNTIYF. The CDR3 DNA sequence: TGTGCCAGCAGCCAAGTGAGAGGGACTAACTCTGGAAACACCATATATTTT.

The chain recombines TRBV27 with TRBJ1-6; TRBD1 agrees at 7 bases. The CDR3 loop spans 14 amino acids. V was pared by 6 bases and J by 9 bases, with 8 bases of the junction left unmatched. Per germline, CDR1 MNHEY and CDR2 SMNVEV (reference sequence). The CDR3 loop is CASSSRGFVSPLHF. DNA for the CDR3: TGTGCCAGCAGCTCCAGGGGGTTTGTTTCACCCCTCCACTTT.

The chain's CDR3 is CATSGSRHSNQPQHF. CDR3 DNA: TGTGCCACCAGTGGCAGCAGACATAGCAATCAGCCCCAGCATTTT. This chain uses TRBV24-1 with TRBJ1-5; D is uncertain. The CDR3 loop spans 15 amino acids. Trimming removed 5 bases at V and 0 bases at J, with 10 bases between. CDR1 and CDR2 (germline): KGHDR, SFDVKD.

This sequence joins TRBV24-1 and TRBJ1-1; tentatively, D is TRBD1 (5 bases). Trimming cost V 1 base and J 1 base, with 15 bases left between them. The CDR3 is made up of 17 amino acids. Germline V gene data show CDR1 as KGHDR and CDR2 as SFDVKD. Written as DNA, the CDR3 is TGTGCCACCAGTGATTTTTATCAGGGTCAACCGAACACTGAAGCTTTCTTT. This translates into CATSDFYQGQPNTEAFF.

This clone was recorded once. The chain joins TRBV7-2 to TRBJ2-3, with 9 bases aligning to TRBD2. Losses at the gene ends were 1 base for V and 1 base for J; bases not matched to a gene: 0. The germline V gene has CDR1 SGHTA and CDR2 FQGNSA. The length of the CDR3 is 15 residues. Here the CDR3 reads CASSLGLAGTDTQYF. CDR3 bases: TGTGCCAGCAGCTTAGGACTAGCGGGCACAGATACGCAGTATTTT.

J is TRBJ1-3 and V is TRBV6-5; no definite D call. V was clipped by 2 bases and J by 4 bases, with 6 bases between them. Germline V gene sequence: CDR1 MNHEY, CDR2 SVGAGI. This CDR3 comprises 13 residues. In DNA, the CDR3 is TGTGCCAGCAGTTACGGGAAGGGAAACACCATATATTTT. Translating gives CASSYGKGNTIYF.

As DNA, the CDR3 is TGTGCCAGCAGCTTACGGGGGGGCAGTTTTAAAGAGACCCAGTACTTC. Encoded protein: CASSLRGGSFKETQYF. The V and J genes are TRBV7-3 and TRBJ2-5, with TRBD2 identical over 8 bases. V was clipped by 2 bases and J by 3 bases; unmatched bases: 8. Germline CDR1 and CDR2: SGHTA and FQGTGA. The CDR3 extends over 16 amino acids. Full variable domain (rest looked up from reference TRBV7-3 and TRBJ2-5): GAGVSQTPSNKVTEKGKYVELRCDPISGHTALYWYRQSLGQGPEFLIYFQGTGAADDSGLPNDRFFAVRPEGSVSTLKIQRTERGDSAVYLCASSLRGGSFKETQYFGPGTRLLVL.

The chain couples TRBV30 to TRBJ1-2; 9 nucleotides align to TRBD1. J gave up 2 bases and V 0 bases, and 19 bases lay outside the gene matches. This CDR3 is built from 20 residues. CDR1 GTSNPN and CDR2 SVGIG come from the germline V gene (reference sequence). DNA of the CDR3: TGTGCCTGGAGTGTTACGGCCTCTCCCGGGACAGGGTGGCTCAACTATGGCTACACCTTC. This sequence encodes CAWSVTASPGTGWLNYGYTF.

V gene TRBV5-1 combines with J gene TRBJ2-3, with 7 bases matching TRBD1. The junction had 10 bases not matched to a gene; V was cut back by 0 bases and J by 3 bases. Germline lookup yields CDR1 SGHRS and CDR2 YFSETQ. The length of the CDR3 is 17 residues. CDR3 sequence (DNA): TGCGCCAGCAGCTTGGGACAGGGTGGAGCAGGGACAGATACGCAGTATTTT. Translation gives CASSLGQGGAGTDTQYF.

The chain couples TRBV7-8 to TRBJ2-1; 7 bases are a match to TRBD2. The germline V gene encodes CDR1 SGHVS and CDR2 FQNEAQ. V dropped 3 bases and J dropped 5; count of bases not matched to a gene: 4. The CDR3 contains 14 residues. CDR3 residues: CASSLGEGHNEQFF. CDR3 DNA: TGTGCCAGCAGCTTGGGGGAGGGACACAATGAGCAGTTCTTC.

V gene TRBV4-1 combines with J gene TRBJ1-1; D gene ambiguous. V was shortened by 1 base and J by 3 bases, with 15 bases between the two germline ends. The CDR3 runs 16 residues. CDR1 MGHRA and CDR2 YSYEKL come from the germline V gene. The CDR3 loop is CASSQVSGRLDTEAFF. Here the CDR3 DNA reads TGCGCCAGCAGCCAAGTGTCAGGCAGGCTGGACACTGAAGCTTTCTTT.

This clone was found many times. The chain has TRBV3-1 (or the pseudogene TRBV3-2) and TRBJ1-2; the match to TRBD1 covers 7 bases. Unmatched junction bases numbered 20, after V lost 8 bases and J lost 8 bases. The germline CDR1 and CDR2 sequences are LGHDT and YNNKEL (reference sequence). CDR3 length: 16 amino acids. DNA for the CDR3: TGTGCCAGCTCCAGTTTCCCCGGGACAGTTCCCTTCGGCTACACCTTC. This codes for CASSSFPGTVPFGYTF.

The chain has TRBV12-3 or TRBV12-4 and TRBJ1-2, with D possibly being TRBD1 (6 bases). The V end was cut by 10 bases, the J end by 3 bases, with 15 bases between. CDR3 length: 13 amino acids. CDR3 amino acids: CANRRQAHYGYTF. The CDR3 DNA is TGTGCCAACCGGAGACAGGCTCACTATGGCTACACCTTC.

The V call is TRBV6-4, the J call TRBJ2-3; 11 bases map to TRBD2. The V and J ends lost 5 bases and 2 bases, in that order; junction bases with no gene match: 6. The CDR3 contains 16 residues. CDR1 is MRHNA, CDR2 SNTAGT, per germline. The CDR3 bases are TGTGCCAGCAGTCCCCTTAGCGGGGGGGACACAGATACGCAGTATTTT. Translating it yields CASSPLSGGDTDTQYF.

The V gene is TRBV29-1, the J gene TRBJ2-3; tentative D call: TRBD2 (6 bases). The V and J ends lost 0 bases and 1 base respectively, with 11 bases between them. The length of the CDR3 is 15 residues. The V gene's germline CDR1 is SQVTM and CDR2 ANQGSEA. CDR3 nucleotides: TGCAGCGTTGAAGATAATAGGAGGGGCACAGATACGCAGTATTTT. Amino acids: CSVEDNRRGTDTQYF.

The rearrangement links TRBV11-2 to TRBJ1-2; TRBD1 agrees at 9 bases. The J segment lost 0 bases and the V segment lost 5 bases, leaving 7 bases of the junction unmatched. CDR3 length: 16 amino acids. Germline CDR1 reads SGHAT; CDR2 reads FQNNGV. The CDR3 reads CASSPGQGSSNYGYTF. DNA for the CDR3: TGTGCCAGCAGCCCGGGACAGGGTTCCTCTAACTATGGCTACACCTTC.